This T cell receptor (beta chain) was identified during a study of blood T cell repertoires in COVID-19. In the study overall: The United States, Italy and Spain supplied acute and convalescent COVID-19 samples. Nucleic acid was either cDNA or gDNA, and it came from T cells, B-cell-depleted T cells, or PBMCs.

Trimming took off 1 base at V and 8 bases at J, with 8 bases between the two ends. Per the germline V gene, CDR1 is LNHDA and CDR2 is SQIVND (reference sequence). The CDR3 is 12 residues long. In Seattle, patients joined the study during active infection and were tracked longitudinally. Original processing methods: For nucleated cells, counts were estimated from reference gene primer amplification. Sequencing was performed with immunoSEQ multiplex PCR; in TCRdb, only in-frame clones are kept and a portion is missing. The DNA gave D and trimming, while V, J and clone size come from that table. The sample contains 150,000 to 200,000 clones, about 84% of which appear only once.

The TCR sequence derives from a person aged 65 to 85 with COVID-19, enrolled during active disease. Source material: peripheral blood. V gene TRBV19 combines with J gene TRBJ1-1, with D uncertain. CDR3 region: CASSIGAEEAFF. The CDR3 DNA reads TGTGCCAGTAGTATAGGGGCAGAAGAAGCTTTCTTT.